A selection of T cell receptor beta chains follows, all from one sample in a study of cytomegalovirus exposure and HLA in healthy donors. The data were produced by immunoSEQ multiplex PCR, yet TCRdb's version contains in-frame clones alone and is incomplete. This sample yields 150,000 to 200,000 clones, of which approximately 80% are seen a single time; 1.5% to 2% belongs to the top ten. The sequencing input was PBMCs. The source is a woman in her late teens or twenties in good health and CMV-seronegative. Each CDR3 is given with its conserved first and last residue. D genes are given only for firm matches. Only some rows state a clone size, as once, few, many or a class for expanded clones.

15	NA	TRBJ2-7	TRBV7-2	NA	CASSPWELSSYEQYF	TGTGCCAGCAGCCCGTGGGAGTTAAGCTCCTACGAGCAGTACTTC
13	NA	TRBJ1-6	TRBV28	NA	CASSLDSNSPLHF	TGTGCCAGCAGTCTTGACAGTAATTCACCCCTCCACTTT
15	TRBD2	TRBJ2-5	TRBV5-4	NA	CASRGSGRAAETQYF	TGTGCCAGCAGGGGTAGCGGGAGGGCCGCGGAGACCCAGTACTTC
13	NA	TRBJ1-1	TRBV7-2	NA	CASSSDRGTEAFF	TGTGCCAGCAGCAGCGACCGGGGCACTGAAGCTTTCTTT
17	NA	TRBJ2-7	TRBV4-1	NA	CASSEGVIQGATYEQYF	TGCGCCAGCAGCGAAGGAGTTATACAAGGGGCTACCTACGAGCAGTACTTC
15	NA	TRBJ1-1	TRBV25-1	NA	CASVPLSLSNTEAFF	TGTGCCAGCGTTCCCCTCTCCCTCTCGAACACTGAAGCTTTCTTT
16	NA	TRBJ2-3	TRBV5-4	NA	CASSLFPRFGADTQYF	TGTGCCAGCAGCTTGTTCCCTAGGTTCGGGGCAGATACGCAGTATTTT
19	NA	TRBJ2-1	TRBV4-3	NA	CASSQAPITGSRSVNEQFF	TGCGCCAGCAGCCAAGCACCAATCACAGGGAGTAGATCGGTCAATGAGCAGTTCTTC
16	NA	TRBJ1-1	TRBV1	NA	CTSSQVADDKLEKAFF	TGCACCAGCAGCCAAGTGGCCGACGACAAACTCGAAAAAGCTTTCTTT
17	NA	TRBJ2-1	TRBV7-2	NA	CASSFFGTGSSYNEQFF	TGTGCCAGCAGCTTCTTCGGTACAGGAAGCTCCTACAATGAGCAGTTCTTC
15	NA	TRBJ1-4	TRBV5-6	few	CASSPPGATNEKLFF	TGTGCCAGCAGCCCGCCAGGGGCAACTAATGAAAAACTGTTTTTT
15	NA	TRBJ1-4	TRBV9	NA	CASSARGYVNEKLFF	TGTGCCAGCAGCGCCAGAGGGTATGTGAATGAAAAACTGTTTTTT
13	NA	TRBJ2-7	TRBV4-3	NA	CASSQDRGAEQYF	TGCGCCAGCAGCCAAGATCGCGGCGCCGAGCAGTACTTC
18	NA	TRBJ2-7	TRBV4-1	NA	CASSPQVTGTTKHYEQYF	TGCGCCAGCAGCCCCCAGGTTACCGGGACAACCAAACACTACGAGCAGTACTTC
15	NA	TRBJ1-2	TRBV4-2	NA	CASSQPHGGLDGYTF	TGTGCCAGCAGCCAACCCCACGGGGGATTGGATGGCTACACCTTC
13	TRBD1	TRBJ1-2	TRBV30	NA	CAWSVPGGVFCTF	TGTGCCTGGAGTGTACCAGGGGGCGTTTTTTGCACCTTC
18	TRBD1	TRBJ1-1	TRBV7-9	NA	CASSLEAGTGRRFTEAFF	TGTGCCAGCAGCTTAGAAGCCGGGACAGGGCGCCGATTTACTGAAGCTTTCTTT
17	TRBD1	TRBJ2-1	TRBV28	NA	CASSSPGQDLAYNEQFF	TGTGCCAGCAGTTCCCCGGGACAGGATCTGGCGTACAATGAGCAGTTCTTC
15	NA	TRBJ2-2	TRBV7-9	few	CASSLVSGDTGELFF	TGTGCCAGCAGCTTAGTTTCAGGGGACACCGGGGAGCTGTTTTTT
14	NA	TRBJ2-5	TRBV4-1	NA	CASSQGRYTETQYF	TGCGCCAGCAGCCAAGGCCGATACACGGAGACCCAGTACTTC
16	NA	TRBJ1-4	TRBV9	NA	CASSRGTDATNEKLFF	TGTGCCAGCAGCAGGGGAACGGACGCAACTAATGAAAAACTGTTTTTT
18	NA	TRBJ2-3	TRBV5-4	NA	CASSLGTAKGGRTDTQYF	TGTGCCAGCAGCTTGGGGACAGCCAAGGGCGGTCGCACAGATACGCAGTATTTT
14	NA	TRBJ2-1	TRBV2	NA	CASSESTTYNEQFF	TGTGCCAGCAGTGAGTCTACTACCTACAATGAGCAGTTCTTC
15	TRBD1	TRBJ1-4	TRBV25-1	NA	CASSEGGQGDEKLFF	TGTGCCAGCAGTGAAGGGGGACAGGGGGACGAAAAACTGTTTTTT
13	NA	TRBJ2-5	TRBV30	NA	CAWSVRVQETQYF	TGTGCCTGGAGTGTACGGGTACAAGAGACCCAGTACTTC
13	NA	TRBJ2-7	TRBV5-1	NA	CASGTGSSYEQYF	TGCGCCAGCGGAACAGGGAGCTCCTACGAGCAGTACTTC
14	TRBD1	TRBJ1-2	TRBV5-4	NA	CASSPSRGLSGYTF	TGTGCCAGCAGCCCATCCAGGGGGCTTAGTGGCTACACCTTC
17	TRBD2	TRBJ2-2	TRBV4-1	NA	CASSQGLAGVSTGELFF	TGCGCCAGCAGCCAAGGCCTAGCGGGAGTCTCTACCGGGGAGCTGTTTTTT
15	TRBD2	TRBJ2-1	TRBV27	NA	CASSSSLSGRGEQFF	TGTGCCAGCAGTTCCTCCCTTAGCGGGAGAGGTGAGCAGTTCTTC
10	NA	TRBJ1-2	TRBV30	NA	CAAATYGYTF	TGTGCCGCCGCAACATACGGCTACACCTTC
19	TRBD1	TRBJ1-2	TRBV4-3	few	CASSQDRVGQGLANYGYTF	TGCGCCAGCAGCCAAGATCGGGTTGGACAGGGGCTAGCCAACTATGGCTACACCTTC
13	NA	TRBJ1-1	TRBV10-3	NA	CAIKTEEGTEAFF	TGTGCCATCAAGACCGAGGAAGGCACTGAAGCTTTCTTT
13	NA	TRBJ2-7	TRBV27	NA	CASSLLQGYEQYF	TGTGCCAGCAGTCTCCTACAGGGCTACGAGCAGTACTTC
17	TRBD1	TRBJ1-5	TRBV18	NA	CASSSGTGASSNQPQHF	TGTGCCAGCTCATCAGGGACAGGAGCCTCGAGCAATCAGCCCCAGCATTTT
13	NA	TRBJ1-1	TRBV4-1	few	CASSQVFRSEAFF	TGCGCCAGCAGCCAAGTATTCAGGTCTGAAGCTTTCTTT
15	TRBD2	TRBJ2-2	TRBV9	NA	CASSASGRDTGELFF	TGTGCCAGCAGCGCTAGCGGGAGGGACACCGGGGAGCTGTTTTTT
14	TRBD2	TRBJ2-7	TRBV6-5	NA	CASSYGTSFYEQYF	TGTGCCAGCAGTTACGGGACTAGCTTTTACGAGCAGTACTTC
13	NA	TRBJ2-1	TRBV29-1	NA	CSVAASSYNEQFF	TGCAGCGTTGCCGCGAGCTCCTACAATGAGCAGTTCTTC
12	NA	TRBJ1-1	TRBV10-3	NA	CAISPDSREAFF	TGTGCCATCAGCCCCGACAGCAGAGAAGCTTTCTTT
15	TRBD1	TRBJ1-1	TRBV19	NA	CASSISGGLNTEAFF	TGTGCCAGTAGTATCTCAGGGGGCCTGAACACTGAAGCTTTCTTT
15	TRBD1	TRBJ2-1	TRBV25-1	NA	CASSEGTGVRNEQFF	TGTGCCAGCAGTGAAGGAACAGGGGTCCGAAATGAGCAGTTCTTC
12	TRBD1	TRBJ1-2	TRBV7-9	NA	CSSTRTGGGYTF	TGTTCCAGCACCCGGACAGGGGGTGGCTACACCTTC
14	NA	TRBJ2-7	TRBV7-6	NA	CASSLSGTHYEQYF	TGTGCCAGCAGCTTGTCCGGGACACATTACGAGCAGTACTTC
14	TRBD2	TRBJ2-7	TRBV5-4	NA	CASSNKAGDYEQYF	TGTGCCAGCAGCAACAAGGCGGGGGACTACGAGCAGTACTTC
15	NA	TRBJ2-3	TRBV7-9	NA	CASRRLPAPTDTQYF	TGTGCCAGCAGACGACTACCAGCCCCCACAGATACGCAGTATTTT
14	NA	TRBJ1-1	TRBV19	once	CASSPGHTNTEAFF	TGTGCCAGTAGCCCGGGACATACGAACACTGAAGCTTTCTTT
14	NA	TRBJ1-5	TRBV7-8	NA	CASSLGPRERAQHF	TGTGCCAGCAGCTTGGGGCCGCGGGAAAGGGCCCAGCATTTT
14	NA	TRBJ2-7	TRBV27	NA	CASSLQRSSYEQYF	TGTGCCAGCAGTTTACAACGGAGCTCCTACGAGCAGTACTTC
12	TRBD2	TRBJ2-5	TRBV29-1	NA	CSVEDSGQTQYF	TGCAGCGTTGAAGATAGCGGGCAGACCCAGTACTTC
14	NA	TRBJ2-1	TRBV11-3	NA	CASSYPGLANEQFF	TGTGCCAGCAGTTACCCAGGACTCGCCAATGAGCAGTTCTTC
15	TRBD1	TRBJ1-4	TRBV7-6	few	CASSSDRDSNEKLFF	TGTGCCAGCAGCTCCGACCGGGACAGTAATGAAAAACTGTTTTTT
13	NA	TRBJ1-4	TRBV5-6	few	CASSLERGFKLFF	TGTGCCAGCAGCTTGGAAAGGGGTTTTAAACTGTTTTTT
14	NA	TRBJ1-3	TRBV10-1	once	CASSDLRTGNTIYF	TGCGCCAGCAGTGACCTGAGGACTGGAAACACCATATATTTT
15	NA	TRBJ2-1	TRBV6-1	NA	CASSVGHIGINEQFF	TGTGCCAGCAGTGTGGGACACATAGGGATCAATGAGCAGTTCTTC
13	NA	TRBJ2-1	TRBV27	NA	CASSSSYYNEQFF	TGTGCCAGCAGTTCGTCGTACTACAATGAGCAGTTCTTC
12	NA	TRBJ1-2	TRBV7-9	NA	CASSADTYGYTF	TGTGCCAGCAGCGCGGACACTTATGGCTACACCTTC
13	NA	TRBJ2-5	TRBV19	NA	CASSIQGAETQYF	TGTGCCAGTAGTATACAAGGGGCTGAGACCCAGTACTTC
16	TRBD1	TRBJ1-4	TRBV19	NA	CASSIRDRGYNEKLFF	TGTGCCAGTAGTATACGGGACAGGGGGTATAATGAAAAACTGTTTTTT
15	NA	TRBJ1-1	TRBV5-6	few	CASSLSMGQGTEAFF	TGTGCCAGCAGCTTGTCCATGGGGCAGGGCACTGAAGCTTTCTTT
13	NA	TRBJ2-2	TRBV7-7	NA	CASSLRVDGELFF	TGTGCTAGCAGCTTACGGGTGGACGGGGAGCTGTTTTTT